The 29 T cell receptor beta chains below were found in one sample sequenced in a study of tumour-infiltrating T cells in Burkitt lymphoma. This table comes from immunoSEQ multiplex PCR, and its TCRdb copy is limited to in-frame clones, with some not included. The sample holds 13,000 or so clones, 85% seen once. The sequencing sample was made of tumor tissue. The receptors stem from a human donor with diffuse large B-cell lymphoma.

The chain recombines TRBV19 with TRBJ2-7, with 8 bases identical to TRBD1. After removal of 6 bases from V and 5 bases from J, the junction contained 3 bases not matched to a gene. Germline CDR1 reads LNHDA; CDR2 reads SQIVND (reference sequence). The CDR3 totals 12 residues. Here the CDR3 DNA reads TGTGCCAGTAGCCCGACAGGGGACGAGCAGTACTTC. This translates into CASSPTGDEQYF.

V and J are TRBV2 and TRBJ2-1, with 12 nucleotides matching TRBD2. The germline V gene has CDR1 SNHLY and CDR2 FYNNEI. V was pared by 2 bases and J by 7 bases, with 3 bases of the junction left unmatched. This CDR3 has 15 amino acids. CDR3 nucleotides: TGTGCCAGCAGTGAAATGCTAGCGGGAGGGAATGAGCAGTTCTTC. Translated, it gives CASSEMLAGGNEQFF.

The rearrangement links TRBV9 to TRBJ1-4, with D perhaps matching TRBD1 (5 bases). The V end lost 9 bases, the J end lost 0 bases, and 12 bases lay between the germline ends. CDR3 length: 14 amino acids. The germline V gene encodes CDR1 SGDLS and CDR2 YYNGEE. CDR3 amino acids: CATPGGATNEKLFF. CDR3 nucleotide sequence: TGTGCCACCCCTGGAGGGGCAACTAATGAAAAACTGTTTTTT. The full variable domain, its missing parts supplied by reference TRBV9 and TRBJ1-4, is DSGVTQTPKHLITATGQRVTLRCSPRSGDLSVYWYQQSLDQGLQFLIQYYNGEERAKGNILERFSAQQFPDLHSELNLSSLELGDSALYFCATPGGATNEKLFFGSGTQLSVL.

This clone was counted a few times. The chain is built from TRBV6-5 and TRBJ1-2, with 8 bases matching TRBD1. Germline V gene lookup returns CDR1 MNHEY and CDR2 SVGAGI. CDR3 size: 15 residues. With V trimmed by 0 bases and J by 8 bases, 8 bases remained unmatched. CDR3 DNA: TGTGCCAGCAGTTACTCCGGACAGGGCAAAAGCGGCTACACCTTC. Translation gives CASSYSGQGKSGYTF.

This clone was detected only a few times. The chain has TRBV19 and TRBJ2-3; possibly TRBD1 for D (6 bases). From germline, CDR1 is LNHDA and CDR2 SQIVND (reference sequence). Between the trimmed V and J ends, which lost 6 bases and 2 bases, there was a span of 18 bases. The CDR3 has 16 residues. CDR3 sequence reads: CASSLPVGTHTDTQYF. As DNA, the CDR3 is TGTGCCAGTAGCCTCCCGGTGGGGACACACACAGATACGCAGTATTTT.

The chain is built from TRBV19 and TRBJ2-2; D unclear. V was trimmed by 4 bases and J by 1 base, leaving 7 bases between them. The germline gives CDR1 LNHDA, CDR2 SQIVND (reference sequence). There are 14 residues in the CDR3. CDR3 coding DNA: TGTGCCAGTAGTAAGTGGCAGAACACCGGGGAGCTGTTTTTT. Translating gives CASSKWQNTGELFF.

This chain connects TRBV6-1 to TRBJ2-7; TRBD1 agrees at 8 bases. This CDR3 has 14 amino acids. Unmatched junction bases numbered 7, after V lost 5 bases and J lost 4 bases. CDR1 and CDR2 from the germline V gene are MNHNS and SASEGT. The CDR3 sequence: CASSLDRVSYEQYF. CDR3 nucleotides: TGTGCCAGCAGTCTGGACAGGGTCTCTTACGAGCAGTACTTC.

The J gene is TRBJ2-3, the V gene TRBV7-8, with 8 bases matching TRBD2. The CDR3 loop spans 15 amino acids. The germline gives CDR1 SGHVS, CDR2 FQNEAQ. V trimming: 4 bases; J trimming: 4 bases; junction bases outside the gene matches: 7. In DNA, the CDR3 is TGTGCCAGCAGCTCCGGGGGGGCGATCGCAGATACGCAGTATTTT. It translates to CASSSGGAIADTQYF.

This chain uses TRBV28 with TRBJ1-5; a weak D match, TRBD1 (6 bases). V lost 5 bases and J lost 3, with 14 bases in between. The CDR3 is made up of 15 amino acids. The V gene's germline CDR1 is MDHEN and CDR2 SYDVKM. The CDR3 nucleotides are TGTGCCAGCAGTCCCCTTTCAGGGGCCAATCAGCCCCAGCATTTT. It is translated as CASSPLSGANQPQHF. Full variable domain (missing parts from reference TRBV28 and TRBJ1-5): DVKVTQSSRYLVKRTGEKVFLECVQDMDHENMFWYRQDPGLGLRLIYFSYDVKMKEKGDIPEGYSVSREKKERFSLILESASTNQTSMYLCASSPLSGANQPQHFGDGTRLSIL.

This chain joins TRBV4-3 and TRBJ1-2; unclear D gene. CDR1 and CDR2 (germline): LGHNA, YSLEER. This CDR3 spans 14 amino acids. V was clipped by 0 bases and J by 8 bases, with 13 bases between them. This chain's CDR3 is CASSQELGTGGYTF. For the CDR3, the DNA is TGCGCCAGCAGCCAAGAGCTGGGAACGGGAGGCTACACCTTC.

The CDR3 is CASSLRGSEAFF. CDR3 DNA sequence: TGTGCCAGCAGCCTAAGGGGATCTGAAGCTTTCTTT. The chain is built from TRBV6-5 and TRBJ1-1, with D maybe TRBD1 (5 bases). The CDR3 covers 12 residues. Germline assignment: CDR1 MNHEY and CDR2 SVGAGI. Trimming pared 6 bases from V and 6 bases from J, leaving 11 bases between.

This clone was seen a single time. The chain combines TRBV29-1 with TRBJ1-2, with D possibly being TRBD1 (5 bases). Germline V gene lookup returns CDR1 SQVTM and CDR2 ANQGSEA. CDR3 length: 13 amino acids. The V end lost 7 bases, the J end lost 5 bases, and 17 bases lay between the germline ends. Here the CDR3 DNA reads TGCAGCGCCGACGGAGGGGAGGGATATGGCTACACCTTC. Encoded protein: CSADGGEGYGYTF.

The CDR3 DNA reads TGTGCCAGCAGCCCTCGGGACAGGGCCACAACTAACTATGGCTACACCTTC. This sequence encodes CASSPRDRATTNYGYTF. The rearrangement links TRBV5-6 to TRBJ1-2, with TRBD1 matching over 9 bases. V lost 4 bases to trimming and J lost 0 bases; unmatched junction nucleotides: 10. Germline V gene data show CDR1 as SGHDT and CDR2 as YYEEEE. The CDR3 covers 17 residues.

The genes are TRBV10-3 and TRBJ1-4; 8 bases match TRBD1. The CDR3 runs to 14 residues. The germline V gene encodes CDR1 ENHRY and CDR2 SYGVKD. V shed 5 bases and J 4 bases; nucleotides not matched to a gene: 3. CDR3 DNA sequence: TGTGCCATCAGTATCGACAGGGGTAATGAAAAACTGTTTTTT. It encodes CAISIDRGNEKLFF.

This clone has just a few counts. The chain is built from TRBV29-1 and TRBJ2-1; D gene unclear. The CDR3 sequence is 14 residues long. Germline values: CDR1 SQVTM, CDR2 ANQGSEA. V dropped 0 bases and J dropped 4 bases, with 10 bases sitting between them. The CDR3 DNA follows: TGCAGCGTTGAAGATCAAGGACGTTACAATGAGCAGTTCTTC. Translation: CSVEDQGRYNEQFF.

The genes are TRBV19 and TRBJ2-7; 9 positions match TRBD2. The CDR3 covers 15 residues. J lost 4 bases, V lost 7 bases, and 11 bases had no gene match. Germline CDR1 LNHDA, CDR2 SQIVND (reference sequence). CDR3 DNA sequence: TGTGCCAGTACCTCCCAAGCGGGAGGTCCTTACGAGCAGTACTTC. Protein: CASTSQAGGPYEQYF.

The V gene is TRBV7-2, the J gene TRBJ1-1; D may be TRBD1 (6 bases). V lost 1 base to trimming and J lost 6 bases, with 12 bases between them. The CDR3 is 14 amino acids. Germline CDR1 and CDR2: SGHTA and FQGNSA. CDR3 bases: TGTGCCAGCAGCTTAGGGAGTCAGGGGTCTGAAGCTTTCTTT. Translation gives CASSLGSQGSEAFF.

V gene TRBV19 combines with J gene TRBJ2-3, with TRBD2 identical over 11 bases. Germline V gene data show CDR1 as LNHDA and CDR2 as SQIVND (reference sequence). CDR3 length: 19 residues. V was pared by 5 bases and J by 3 bases, with 16 bases of the junction left unmatched. This CDR3 is CASSSSKLAGVKMTDTQYF. CDR3 nucleotide sequence: TGTGCCAGTAGTTCCTCAAAACTAGCGGGGGTAAAGATGACAGATACGCAGTATTTT.

CDR3 in DNA: TGTGCCAGCAGCCCCCTAGGAAGAACCGGGGAGCTGTTTTTT. This codes for CASSPLGRTGELFF. The genes are TRBV7-2 and TRBJ2-2; no definite D call. Germline V gene sequence: CDR1 SGHTA, CDR2 FQGNSA. V was shortened by 5 bases and J by 5 bases, with 12 bases between the two germline ends. The length of the CDR3 is 14 residues.

The chain combines TRBV7-8 with TRBJ2-3; TRBD2 might be the D (6 bases). Trimming shortened V by 4 bases and J by 2 bases, and 16 bases separated the two germline ends. Germline CDR1 SGHVS, CDR2 FQNEAQ. CDR3 size: 16 residues. The CDR3 sequence: CASSSMGGYFTDTQYF. In DNA form, the CDR3 reads TGTGCCAGCAGCTCTATGGGGGGTTACTTCACAGATACGCAGTATTTT.

The V gene is TRBV2, the J gene TRBJ1-1; 11 positions agree with TRBD1. CDR3 length: 14 residues. The V and J ends lost 6 bases and 4 bases, in that order; junction bases with no gene match: 4. Per germline, CDR1 SNHLY and CDR2 FYNNEI. This chain's CDR3 is CASSFGTGGTEAFF. For the CDR3, the DNA is TGTGCCAGCAGCTTCGGGACAGGGGGCACTGAAGCTTTCTTT.

The chain uses TRBV27 and TRBJ2-7, with TRBD2 identical over 8 bases. V shed 6 bases, J shed 3 bases, and the junction held 7 bases outside the gene matches. CDR3 size: 14 residues. CDR1 is MNHEY, CDR2 SMNVEV, per germline (reference sequence). CDR3: CASRLSTSGYEQYF. The CDR3 region has the DNA TGTGCCAGCAGACTCAGCACTAGCGGCTACGAGCAGTACTTC.

The gene calls are TRBV19 and TRBJ1-5, with D perhaps TRBD1 (6 bases). Germline V gene sequence: CDR1 LNHDA, CDR2 SQIVND (reference sequence). V was trimmed by 7 bases and J by 7 bases, leaving 26 bases between them. The CDR3 is made up of 17 amino acids. CDR3 region: CASTTSTLRQVGQPQHF. CDR3 DNA: TGTGCCAGTACCACCTCGACCCTTCGACAGGTTGGACAGCCCCAGCATTTT.

The chain has TRBV19 and TRBJ2-1, with 11 bases lining up with TRBD2. Germline lookup yields CDR1 LNHDA and CDR2 SQIVND (reference sequence). The length of the CDR3 is 16 residues. V shed 1 base and J 10 bases; nucleotides not matched to a gene: 9. CDR3 bases: TGTGCCAGTAGTATAGTTAGCGGGAGGGCCCGAGGGGAGCAGTTCTTC. It codes for CASSIVSGRARGEQFF.

The J gene is TRBJ2-7, the V gene TRBV7-8; no firm D call. V gave up 1 base and J gave up 4 bases, with 17 bases separating them. The length of the CDR3 is 16 residues. The germline V gene encodes CDR1 SGHVS and CDR2 FQNEAQ. The CDR3 here is CASSLVVDPSKYEQYF. DNA for the CDR3: TGTGCCAGCAGCTTAGTAGTGGATCCGAGTAAGTACGAGCAGTACTTC.

This clone came up a few times. This chain uses TRBV5-5 with TRBJ1-1; D is uncertain. The CDR3 runs 13 residues. V gave up 4 bases and J gave up 2 bases, with 9 bases separating them. CDR1 and CDR2 from the germline V gene are SGHKS and YYEKEE (reference sequence). CDR3 nucleotide sequence: TGTGCCAGCAGCGCCTACATTAACACTGAAGCTTTCTTT. It yields the protein CASSAYINTEAFF.

The J gene is TRBJ2-1, the V gene TRBV19; 14 positions match TRBD2. CDR3 length: 16 amino acids. Germline V gene data show CDR1 as LNHDA and CDR2 as SQIVND (reference sequence). The ends lost 6 bases at V and 8 bases at J; junction bases unmatched: 9. The CDR3 nucleotides are TGTGCCAGTAGCTCCTCCGGGACTAGCGGGAGTTATGAGCAGTTCTTC. Residues: CASSSSGTSGSYEQFF.

The chain couples TRBV5-1 to TRBJ1-5; TRBD1 aligns across 10 bases. The CDR3 is made up of 14 amino acids. In germline, CDR1 is SGHRS, CDR2 YFSETQ. J gave up 5 bases and V 3 bases, and 2 bases lay outside the gene matches. The CDR3 loop reads CASSSTGGDQPQHF. CDR3 DNA sequence: TGCGCCAGCAGCTCGACAGGGGGCGATCAGCCCCAGCATTTT.

This clone was seen only once. The rearrangement links TRBV6-5 to TRBJ1-5, with TRBD1 as a possible D gene (6 bases). This CDR3 is 14 amino acids long. CDR1 is MNHEY, CDR2 SVGAGI, per germline. Trimming took 2 bases from V and 4 from J, leaving 9 bases between them. CDR3 DNA: TGTGCCAGCAGTTACCGACAGGTGAATCAGCCCCAGCATTTT. Its protein product is CASSYRQVNQPQHF.